This TCR beta chain was sequenced for a study of molecular identifiers for immune sequencing clone quantification. Study-wide points: Among effectors, clones above 20 RNA copies held over 97% of molecules; among naive cells, under 1%. The sizes of highly expanded clones could be underestimated when identical TCR molecules share a barcode.

The CDR3 has 15 amino acids. The ends were cut back, 1 base at V and 5 bases at J, with 12 bases in the middle. Germline V gene data show CDR1 as MGHRA and CDR2 as YSYEKL. MiXCR was run by TCRdb on the PCR reads, yielding one entry per CDR3 protein. Here the sample spans about 640,000 distinct CDR3 sequences, approximately 20% being singletons. In the sort, naive CD8 T cells were defined as CD8+CD4-CCR7+CD45RA+. The sample holds many counts of this clonotype. No antigen is known for it. The chain is built from TRBV4-1 and TRBJ2-1; D is ambiguous. The source is a human donor in good health. Some libraries in this study had Jurkat cell RNA spiked in. Sequenced input: naive CD8+ T cells from blood, with Jurkat cell RNA spiked in. Indicated subset: FACS-sorted CD8+CD4-CCR7+CD45RA+ naive T cells. The CDR3 loop is CASSQGPAAHNEQFF. CDR3 nucleotides: TGCGCCAGCAGCCAAGGACCGGCGGCACACAATGAGCAGTTCTTC.